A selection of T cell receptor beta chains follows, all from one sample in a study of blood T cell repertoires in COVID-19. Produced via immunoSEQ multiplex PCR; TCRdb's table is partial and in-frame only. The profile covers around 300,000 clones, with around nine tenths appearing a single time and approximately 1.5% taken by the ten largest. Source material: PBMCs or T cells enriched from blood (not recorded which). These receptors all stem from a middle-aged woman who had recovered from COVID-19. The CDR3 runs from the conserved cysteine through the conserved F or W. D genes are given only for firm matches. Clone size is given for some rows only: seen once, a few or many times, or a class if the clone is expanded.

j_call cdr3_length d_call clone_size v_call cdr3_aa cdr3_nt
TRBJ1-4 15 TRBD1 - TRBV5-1 CASSPEGDRAEKLFF TGCGCCAGCAGCCCCGAAGGGGACAGGGCTGAAAAACTGTTTTTT
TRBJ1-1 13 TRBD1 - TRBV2 CASSRIDRGEAFF TGTGCCAGCAGTCGTATCGACAGGGGGGAAGCTTTCTTT
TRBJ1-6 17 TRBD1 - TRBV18 CASAPGVLGQGNSPLHF TGTGCCAGCGCACCTGGAGTCCTGGGACAGGGTAATTCACCCCTCCACTTT
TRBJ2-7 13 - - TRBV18 CASSPRTAYEQYF TGTGCCAGCTCACCGCGGACAGCCTACGAGCAGTACTTC
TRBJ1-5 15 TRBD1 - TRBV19 CASWDRGGSNQPQHF TGTGCCAGTTGGGACAGGGGAGGGAGTAATCAGCCCCAGCATTTT
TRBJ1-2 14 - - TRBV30 CAWSAVAPNYGYTF TGTGCCTGGAGTGCCGTAGCACCGAACTATGGCTACACCTTC
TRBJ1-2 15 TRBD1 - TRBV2 CASSRWGQGMSGYTF TGTGCCAGCAGTAGGTGGGGACAGGGGATGAGTGGCTACACCTTC
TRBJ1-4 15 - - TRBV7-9 CASSPQGGGNEKLFF TGTGCCAGCAGCCCACAGGGCGGGGGGAATGAAAAACTGTTTTTT
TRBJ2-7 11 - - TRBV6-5 CASSTSREQYF TGTGCCAGCAGTACCTCTAGAGAGCAGTACTTC
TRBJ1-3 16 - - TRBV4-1 CASSQESGRTGNTIYF TGCGCCAGCAGCCAAGAGTCGGGCAGGACAGGAAACACCATATATTTT
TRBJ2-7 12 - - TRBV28 CASSAPGYEQYF TGTGCCAGCAGCGCCCCGGGCTACGAGCAGTACTTC
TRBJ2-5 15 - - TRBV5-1 CASSLIASTGETQYF TGCGCCAGCAGCTTGATAGCGTCTACGGGAGAGACCCAGTACTTC
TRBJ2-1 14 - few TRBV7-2 CASSYPGIYNEQFF TGTGCCAGCAGCTACCCCGGGATCTACAATGAGCAGTTCTTC
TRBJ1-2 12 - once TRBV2 CASSDGSYGYTF TGTGCCAGCAGTGATGGGAGCTATGGCTACACCTTC
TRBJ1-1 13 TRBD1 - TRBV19 CASSYRGNTEAFF TGTGCCAGTAGCTACAGGGGGAACACTGAAGCTTTCTTT
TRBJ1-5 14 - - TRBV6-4 CASIDCNSNQPQHF TGTGCCAGCATCGACTGTAATAGCAATCAGCCCCAGCATTTT
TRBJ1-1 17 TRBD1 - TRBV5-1 CASSLAGQGAGNPEAFF TGCGCCAGCAGCTTGGCCGGACAGGGGGCAGGAAACCCTGAAGCTTTCTTT
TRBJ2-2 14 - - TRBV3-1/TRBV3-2 CASSQSGSAGELFF TGTGCCAGCAGCCAATCAGGGTCGGCCGGGGAGCTGTTTTTT
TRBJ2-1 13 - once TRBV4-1 CASSQSTDNEQFF TGCGCCAGCAGCCAAAGTACGGACAATGAGCAGTTCTTC
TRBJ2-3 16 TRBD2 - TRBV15 CATSRDSGRARDTQYF TGTGCCACCAGCAGAGATAGCGGGAGGGCCAGAGATACGCAGTATTTT
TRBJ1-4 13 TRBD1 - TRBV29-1 CSVGQPPNEKLFF TGCAGCGTGGGACAGCCGCCTAATGAAAAACTGTTTTTT
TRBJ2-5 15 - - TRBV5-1 CASSIMADTQETQYF TGCGCCAGCAGCATAATGGCGGACACCCAAGAGACCCAGTACTTC
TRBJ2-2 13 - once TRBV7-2 CASSLDYRGELFF TGTGCCAGCAGCTTAGACTACCGCGGGGAGCTGTTTTTT
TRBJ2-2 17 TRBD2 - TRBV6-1 CASSGRTSGTITGELFF TGTGCCAGCAGTGGGAGGACTAGCGGGACTATCACCGGGGAGCTGTTTTTT
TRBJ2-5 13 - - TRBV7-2 CASSVSGQETQYF TGTGCCAGCAGCGTTAGCGGACAAGAGACCCAGTACTTC
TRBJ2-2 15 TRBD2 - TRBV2 CASKVGLLNTGELFF TGTGCCAGCAAGGTGGGACTATTAAACACCGGGGAGCTGTTTTTT
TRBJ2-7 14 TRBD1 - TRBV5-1 CASSLADRGSEQYF TGCGCCAGCAGCTTGGCGGACAGGGGGAGCGAGCAGTACTTC